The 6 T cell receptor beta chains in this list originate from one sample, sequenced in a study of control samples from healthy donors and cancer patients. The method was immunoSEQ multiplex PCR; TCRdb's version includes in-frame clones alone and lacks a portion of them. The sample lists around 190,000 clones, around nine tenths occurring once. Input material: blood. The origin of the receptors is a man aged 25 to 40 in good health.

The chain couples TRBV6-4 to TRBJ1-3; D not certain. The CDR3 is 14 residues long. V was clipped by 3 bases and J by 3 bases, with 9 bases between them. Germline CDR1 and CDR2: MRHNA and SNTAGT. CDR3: CASSERGGGNTIYF. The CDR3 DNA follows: TGTGCCAGCAGTGAGCGGGGAGGTGGAAACACCATATATTTT.

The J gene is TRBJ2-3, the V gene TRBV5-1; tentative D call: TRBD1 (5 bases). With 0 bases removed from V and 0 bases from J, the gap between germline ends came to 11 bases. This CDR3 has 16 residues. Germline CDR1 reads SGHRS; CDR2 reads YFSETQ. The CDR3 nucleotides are TGCGCCAGCAGCTTGGGGGGCTTACATAGCACAGATACGCAGTATTTT. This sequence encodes CASSLGGLHSTDTQYF.

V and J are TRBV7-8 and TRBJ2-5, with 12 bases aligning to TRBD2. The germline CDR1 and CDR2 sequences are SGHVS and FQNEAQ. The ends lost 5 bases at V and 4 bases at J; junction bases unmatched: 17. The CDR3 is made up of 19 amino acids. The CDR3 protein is CASSQIPPSGRAGRETQYF. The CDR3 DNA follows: TGTGCCAGCAGCCAGATCCCTCCTAGCGGGAGGGCCGGTAGAGAGACCCAGTACTTC.

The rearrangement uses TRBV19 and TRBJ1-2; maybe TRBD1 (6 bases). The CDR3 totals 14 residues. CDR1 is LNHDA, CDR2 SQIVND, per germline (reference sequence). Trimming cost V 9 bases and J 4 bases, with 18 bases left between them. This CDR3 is CASKRETGLYGYTF. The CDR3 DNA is TGTGCCAGCAAAAGAGAAACAGGGCTCTATGGCTACACCTTC.

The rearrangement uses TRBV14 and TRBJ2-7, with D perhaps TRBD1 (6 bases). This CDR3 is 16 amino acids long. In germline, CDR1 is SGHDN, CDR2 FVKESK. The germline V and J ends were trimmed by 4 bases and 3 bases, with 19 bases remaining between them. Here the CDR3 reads CASSRLTGRGGYEQYF. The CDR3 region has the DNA TGTGCCAGCAGCCGCCTCACAGGGAGAGGTGGCTACGAGCAGTACTTC. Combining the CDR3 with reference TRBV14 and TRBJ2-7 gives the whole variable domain EAGVTQFPSHSVIEKGQTVTLRCDPISGHDNLYWYRRVMGKEIKFLLHFVKESKQDESGMPNNRFLAERTGGTYSTLKVQPAELEDSGVYFCASSRLTGRGGYEQYFGPGTRLTVT.

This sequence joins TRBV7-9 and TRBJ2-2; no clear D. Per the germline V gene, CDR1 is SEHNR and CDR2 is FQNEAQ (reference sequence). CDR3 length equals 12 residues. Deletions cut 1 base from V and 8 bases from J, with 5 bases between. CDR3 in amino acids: CASSLGTGELFF. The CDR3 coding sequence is TGTGCCAGCAGCTTAGGAACTGGGGAGCTGTTTTTT.